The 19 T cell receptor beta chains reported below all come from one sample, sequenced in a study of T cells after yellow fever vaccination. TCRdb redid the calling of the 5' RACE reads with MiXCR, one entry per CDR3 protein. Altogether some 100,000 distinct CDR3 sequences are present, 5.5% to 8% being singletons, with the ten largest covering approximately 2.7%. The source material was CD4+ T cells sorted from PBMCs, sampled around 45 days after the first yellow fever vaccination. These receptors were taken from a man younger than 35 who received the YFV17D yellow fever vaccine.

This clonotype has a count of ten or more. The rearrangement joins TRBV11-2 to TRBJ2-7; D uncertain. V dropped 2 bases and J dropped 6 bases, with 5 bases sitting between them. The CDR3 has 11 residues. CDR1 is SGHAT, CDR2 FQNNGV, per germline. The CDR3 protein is CASSLTGEQYV. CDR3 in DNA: TGTGCCAGCAGCTTAACCGGCGAGCAGTACGTC.

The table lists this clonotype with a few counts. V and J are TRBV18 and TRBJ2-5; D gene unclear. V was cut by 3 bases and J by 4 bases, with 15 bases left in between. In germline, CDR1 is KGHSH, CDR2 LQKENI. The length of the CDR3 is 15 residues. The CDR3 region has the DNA TGTGCCAGCTCACCGTCTGGGTTGGAGTCAGAGACCCAGTACTTC. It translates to CASSPSGLESETQYF.

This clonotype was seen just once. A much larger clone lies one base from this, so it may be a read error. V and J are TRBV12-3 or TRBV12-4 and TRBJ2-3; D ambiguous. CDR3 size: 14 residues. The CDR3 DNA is TGTGCCAGCAGTTTACGTAATGTGGTAGATGCGCAGTATTTT. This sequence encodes CASSLRNVVDAQYF.

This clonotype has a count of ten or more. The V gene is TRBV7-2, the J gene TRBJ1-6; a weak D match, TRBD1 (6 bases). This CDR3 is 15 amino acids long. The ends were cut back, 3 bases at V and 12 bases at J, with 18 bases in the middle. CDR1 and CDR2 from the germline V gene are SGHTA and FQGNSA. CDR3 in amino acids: CASSFGGGRHQPLHF. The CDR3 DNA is TGTGCCAGCAGCTTTGGGGGGGGCCGGCATCAACCCCTCCACTTT.

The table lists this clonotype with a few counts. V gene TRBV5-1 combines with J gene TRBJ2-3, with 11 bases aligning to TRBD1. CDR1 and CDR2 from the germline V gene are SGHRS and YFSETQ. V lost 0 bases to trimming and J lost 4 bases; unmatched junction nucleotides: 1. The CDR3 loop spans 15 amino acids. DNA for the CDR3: TGCGCCAGCAGCTTGGCGGACAGGGGGCCAGATACGCAGTATTTT. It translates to CASSLADRGPDTQYF.

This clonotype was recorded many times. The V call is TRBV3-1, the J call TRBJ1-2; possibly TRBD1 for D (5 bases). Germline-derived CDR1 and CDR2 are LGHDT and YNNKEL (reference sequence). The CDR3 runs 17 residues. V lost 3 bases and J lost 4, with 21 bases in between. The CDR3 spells CASSHAAGARFLYGYTF. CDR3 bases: TGTGCCAGCAGCCATGCCGCCGGGGCCCGCTTCCTCTATGGCTACACCTTC.

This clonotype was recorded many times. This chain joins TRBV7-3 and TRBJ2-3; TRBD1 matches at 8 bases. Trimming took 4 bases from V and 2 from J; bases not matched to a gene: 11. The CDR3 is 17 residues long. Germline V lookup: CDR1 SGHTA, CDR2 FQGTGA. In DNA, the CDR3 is TGTGCCAGCAGCTCCATCGGTGGACAGGGTTTCACAGATACGCAGTATTTT. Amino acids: CASSSIGGQGFTDTQYF.

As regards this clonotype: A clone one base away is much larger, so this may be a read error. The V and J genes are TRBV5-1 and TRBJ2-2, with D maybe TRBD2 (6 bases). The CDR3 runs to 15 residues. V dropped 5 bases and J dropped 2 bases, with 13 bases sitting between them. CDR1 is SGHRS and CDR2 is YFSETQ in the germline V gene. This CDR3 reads CASSGRCINTGELFF. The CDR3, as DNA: TGCGCCAGCAGTGGGAGGTGCATAAACACCGGGGAGCTGTTTTTT.

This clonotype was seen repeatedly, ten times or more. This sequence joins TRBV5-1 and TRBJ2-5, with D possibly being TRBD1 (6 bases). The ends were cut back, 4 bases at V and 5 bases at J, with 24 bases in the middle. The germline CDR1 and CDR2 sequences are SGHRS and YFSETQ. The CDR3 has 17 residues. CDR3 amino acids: CASSLASSGDMGETQYF. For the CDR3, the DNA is TGCGCCAGCAGCCTGGCTTCTTCCGGGGACATGGGGGAGACCCAGTACTTC.

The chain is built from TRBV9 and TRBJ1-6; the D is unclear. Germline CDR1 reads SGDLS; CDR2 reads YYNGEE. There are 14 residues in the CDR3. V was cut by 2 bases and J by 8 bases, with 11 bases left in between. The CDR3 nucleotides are TGTGCCAGCAGCGTTGAGGCCGAACATTCACCCCTCCACTTT. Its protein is CASSVEAEHSPLHF.

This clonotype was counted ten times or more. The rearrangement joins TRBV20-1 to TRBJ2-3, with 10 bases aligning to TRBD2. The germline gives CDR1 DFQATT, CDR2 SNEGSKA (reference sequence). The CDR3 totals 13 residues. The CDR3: CSPSGGHTDTQYF. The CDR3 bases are TGCAGCCCTAGCGGGGGCCACACAGATACGCAGTATTTT.

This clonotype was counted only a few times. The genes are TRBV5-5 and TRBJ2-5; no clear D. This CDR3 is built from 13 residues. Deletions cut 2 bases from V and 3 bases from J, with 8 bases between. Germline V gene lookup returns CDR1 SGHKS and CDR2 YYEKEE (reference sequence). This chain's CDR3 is CASSLWAEETQYF. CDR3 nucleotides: TGTGCCAGCAGCTTATGGGCCGAAGAGACCCAGTACTTC.

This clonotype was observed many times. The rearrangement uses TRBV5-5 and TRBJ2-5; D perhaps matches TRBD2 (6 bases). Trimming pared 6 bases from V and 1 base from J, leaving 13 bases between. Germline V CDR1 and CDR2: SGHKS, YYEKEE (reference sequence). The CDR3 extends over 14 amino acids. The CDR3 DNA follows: TGTGCCAGCAACCTTTTAGCGGCCCAAGAGACCCAGTACTTC. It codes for CASNLLAAQETQYF.

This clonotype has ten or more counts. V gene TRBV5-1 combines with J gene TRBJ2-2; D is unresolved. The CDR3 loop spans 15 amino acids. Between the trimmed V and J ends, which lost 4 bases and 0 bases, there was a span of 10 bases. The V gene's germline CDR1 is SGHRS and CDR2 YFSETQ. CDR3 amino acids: CASSLSVANTGELFF. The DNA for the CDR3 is TGCGCCAGCAGCCTATCAGTCGCGAACACCGGGGAGCTGTTTTTT.

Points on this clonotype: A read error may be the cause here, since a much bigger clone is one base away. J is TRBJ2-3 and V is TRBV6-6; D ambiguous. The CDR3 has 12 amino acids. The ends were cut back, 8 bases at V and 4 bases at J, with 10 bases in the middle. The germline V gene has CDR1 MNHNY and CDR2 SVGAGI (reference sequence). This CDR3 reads CASLQSADTQYF. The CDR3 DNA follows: TGTGCCAGCCTCCAGTCGGCAGATACGCAGTATTTT.

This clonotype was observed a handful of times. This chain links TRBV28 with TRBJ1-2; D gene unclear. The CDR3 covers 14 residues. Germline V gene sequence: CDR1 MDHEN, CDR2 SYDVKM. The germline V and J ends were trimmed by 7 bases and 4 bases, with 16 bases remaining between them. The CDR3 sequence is CASMLTEVGYGYTF. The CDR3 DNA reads TGTGCCAGCATGTTAACAGAAGTAGGCTATGGCTACACCTTC.

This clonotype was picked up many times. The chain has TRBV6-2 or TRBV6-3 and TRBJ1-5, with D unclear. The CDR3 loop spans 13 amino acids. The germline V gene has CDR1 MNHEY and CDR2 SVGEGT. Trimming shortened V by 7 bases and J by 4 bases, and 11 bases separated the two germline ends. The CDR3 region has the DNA TGTGCCAGCACCCAGAGCCTAAATCAGCCCCAGCATTTT. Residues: CASTQSLNQPQHF.

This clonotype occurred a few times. The CDR3 DNA sequence: TGTGCCAGCAGCCCCGGGCCCGCCTGCTACGAGCAGTACTTC. It translates to CASSPGPACYEQYF. The chain couples TRBV5-6 to TRBJ2-7; D call uncertain. The CDR3 contains 14 residues. Germline values: CDR1 SGHDT, CDR2 YYEEEE. The ends were cut back, 4 bases at V and 3 bases at J, with 14 bases in the middle. Complete variable domain (other parts from reference TRBV5-6 and TRBJ2-7): DAGVTQSPTHLIKTRGQQVTLRCSPKSGHDTVSWYQQALGQGPQFIFQYYEEEERQRGNFPDRFSGHQFPNYSSELNVNALLLGDSALYLCASSPGPACYEQYFGPGTRLTVT.

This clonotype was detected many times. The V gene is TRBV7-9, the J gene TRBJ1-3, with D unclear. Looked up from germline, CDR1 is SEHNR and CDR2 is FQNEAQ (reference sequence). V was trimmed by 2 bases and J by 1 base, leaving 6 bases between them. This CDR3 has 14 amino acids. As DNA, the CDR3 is TGTGCCAGCAGCTTATGGGAGTCTGGAAACACCATATATTTT. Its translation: CASSLWESGNTIYF.